The 15 T cell receptor beta chains reported below all come from one sample, sequenced in a study of T cell clonality in common variable immunodeficiency. Repertoires were generated with immunoSEQ multiplex PCR, while TCRdb's copy carries only in-frame clones and drops some. The sample yields about 52,000 clones, without any singletons. Sequenced sample: peripheral blood mononuclear cells. The receptors derive from a person aged 18 to 75 in good health.

Many counts were recorded for this clone. Read coverage stops 3 residues before the CDR3 terminus; the germline J gene supplies the remainder. The chain couples TRBV20-1 to TRBJ2-1; perhaps TRBD2 as D (6 bases). Deletions cut 1 base from V and 2 bases from J, with 12 bases between. The CDR3 length is 15 residues. Germline V CDR1 and CDR2: DFQATT, SNEGSKA (reference sequence). The DNA read from the CDR3 is TGCAGTGCTAGAGTCCTAGCGTTAACCTACAATGAG. Its protein is CSARVLALTYNE. The CDR3 as a whole reads CSARVLALTYNEQFF.

This clone was detected ten times or more. Coverage ceases 3 residues before the CDR3 finishes, and the germline J gene fills in the end. This chain connects TRBV20-1 to TRBJ2-3, with D perhaps TRBD2 (7 bases). V was clipped by 3 bases and J by 2 bases, with 12 bases between them. The V gene's germline CDR1 is DFQATT and CDR2 SNEGSKA (reference sequence). CDR3 size: 14 residues. The part of the CDR3 DNA that was read is TGCAGTGCTAGGAGGGGGGGTATCACAGATACG. It specifies CSARRGGITDT. The complete CDR3 reads CSARRGGITDTQYF.

The table lists this clone with many counts. The read terminates 3 residues before the CDR3 end, so the remaining end is supplied by the germline J gene. The chain employs TRBV5-1 and TRBJ2-6; the D is unclear. The V gene lost 0 bases and the J gene lost 0 bases, with 4 bases spanning the gap. CDR3 length: 15 residues. Germline V gives CDR1 SGHRS, CDR2 YFSETQ. Here the CDR3 reads CASSLDSSGANVLTF. CDR3 bases read: TGCGCCAGCAGCTTGGACAGCTCTGGGGCCAACGTC. Together with reference TRBV5-1 and TRBJ2-6, the CDR3 gives the full variable domain: KAGVTQTPRYLIKTRGQQVTLSCSPISGHRSVSWYQQTPGQGLQFLFEYFSETQRNKGNFPGRFSGRQFSNSRSEMNVSTLELGDSALYLCASSLDSSGANVLTFGAGSRLTVL.

In this sample, this clone turned up many times. Read sequence stops 3 residues before the CDR3 end, and the germline J gene provides the missing end. This chain links TRBV7-2 with TRBJ1-1; weak D call: TRBD1 (5 bases). V gave up 5 bases and J gave up 4 bases, with 14 bases separating them. The CDR3 has 14 amino acids. The V gene's germline CDR1 is SGHTA and CDR2 FQGNSA. The CDR3 sequence: CASSTIGEGTEAFF. The sequenced CDR3 bases are TGTGCCAGCAGCACCATAGGGGAGGGCACTGAA.

This clone was counted at least ten times. Read data end 3 residues before the CDR3 end; the end is taken from the germline J gene. V usage is TRBV20-1 and J usage is TRBJ2-5, with D uncertain. Germline V lookup: CDR1 DFQATT, CDR2 SNEGSKA (reference sequence). Trimming pared 6 bases from V and 1 base from J, leaving 15 bases between. The CDR3 is 14 amino acids. The CDR3 protein is CSAKRSEPQETQYF. The CDR3 DNA, read in part, is TGCAGTGCCAAGCGTTCAGAGCCCCAAGAGACC.

This clone was detected many times. The read comes to an end 3 residues before the CDR3 does, leaving the germline J gene to fill in the end. V usage is TRBV20-1 and J usage is TRBJ2-5; 10 bases agree with TRBD2. The CDR3 covers 16 residues. V was clipped by 3 bases and J by 1 base; unmatched bases: 8. CDR1 is DFQATT, CDR2 SNEGSKA, per germline (reference sequence). CDR3 DNA, as far as it was read: TGCAGTGCTAGTGCGCTAGCGGGGGTTCTCCAAGAGACC. It encodes CSASALAGVLQET. The whole CDR3 reads CSASALAGVLQETQYF.

This clone was recorded many times. The read terminates 3 residues ahead of where the CDR3 ends, so the germline J gene completes it. The J gene is TRBJ1-2, the V gene TRBV20-1; TRBD1 aligns across 9 bases. The CDR3 spans 16 residues. Germline V gene lookup returns CDR1 DFQATT and CDR2 SNEGSKA (reference sequence). The V gene end was trimmed by 1 base and the J gene end by 0 bases; junction bases not matched to a gene: 6. CDR3 sequence reads: CSARARTGDSNYGYTF. Partial CDR3 DNA: TGCAGTGCTAGAGCCCGGACAGGGGATTCTAACTATGGC.

This clone was recorded at least ten times. The CDR3 bases that were read are TGTGCCAGCAGCGCGAGCAGGGGCTTTTCCTCTGGGGCCAACGTC. Encoded protein: CASSASRGFSSGANV. The full CDR3 sequence reads CASSASRGFSSGANVLTF. The V gene is TRBV7-8, the J gene TRBJ2-6, with TRBD1 as a possible D gene (6 bases). The read finishes 3 residues shy of the CDR3 end, and the germline J gene is used to complete it. V lost 5 bases and J 0 bases, leaving 17 bases between the germline ends. This CDR3 region has 18 residues. Germline values: CDR1 SGHVS, CDR2 FQNEAQ.

There are many counts of this clone. The read ends 3 residues before the CDR3 terminus; that terminus is restored from the germline J gene. The chain recombines TRBV18 with TRBJ2-3; D may be TRBD2 (6 bases). Germline V CDR1 and CDR2: KGHSH, LQKENI. The CDR3 has 15 residues. CDR3 amino acids: CASSLGGADQETQYF. The covered CDR3 bases are TGTGCCAGCTCACTTGGCGGGGCAGATCAAGAGACG.

At least ten counts were recorded for this clone. The CDR3 extends 3 residues past the end of the read, so its final part is completed from the germline J gene. The chain joins TRBV5-1 to TRBJ2-6; TRBD1 matches at 8 bases. J gave up 5 bases and V 2 bases, and 3 bases lay outside the gene matches. Germline CDR1 SGHRS, CDR2 YFSETQ. The CDR3 contains 15 residues. Incomplete CDR3 DNA: TGCGCCAGCAGCTTTCAGGGGGCTAGGGCCAACGTC. It translates to CASSFQGARANV. The full CDR3 reads CASSFQGARANVLTF.

This clone was seen repeatedly, ten times or more. The observed sequence ends 3 residues before the CDR3 terminus, with the missing tail filled in from the germline J gene. The chain recombines TRBV2 with TRBJ1-4; maybe TRBD1 (6 bases). The CDR3 is made up of 14 amino acids. Trimming shortened V by 4 bases and J by 6 bases, and 12 bases separated the two germline ends. The germline V gene has CDR1 SNHLY and CDR2 FYNNEI. The CDR3 reads CASSAWTEYEKLFF. CDR3 bases read: TGTGCCAGCAGTGCTTGGACAGAGTATGAAAAA.

Ten or more counts support this clone. The read ends 3 residues early relative to the CDR3; the germline J gene fills the gap. The gene calls are TRBV20-1 and TRBJ1-2, with 7 bases that match TRBD1. The CDR3 is 12 amino acids. CDR1 is DFQATT, CDR2 SNEGSKA, per germline (reference sequence). Unmatched junction bases numbered 4, after V lost 5 bases and J lost 4 bases. The sequenced part of the CDR3 DNA is TGCAGTGCTCTACAGGGGAGCTATGGC. It is translated as CSALQGSYG. Given in full, the CDR3 is CSALQGSYGYTF.

Of note for this clone: The sequenced fragment ends 3 residues before the CDR3 boundary, so the rest is inferred from the germline J gene. The chain has TRBV5-1 and TRBJ2-3; D gene unclear. Germline CDR1 reads SGHRS; CDR2 reads YFSETQ. Trimming took off 4 bases at V and 5 bases at J, with 11 bases between the two ends. The CDR3 sequence is 13 residues long. The covered CDR3 bases are TGCGCCAGCAGCGCGAGTATAATAGATACG. Protein product: CASSASIIDT. The entire CDR3 protein reads CASSASIIDTQYF.

This clone was counted many times. The read ends 3 residues before the CDR3 terminus; that terminus is restored from the germline J gene. The chain joins TRBV19 to TRBJ2-3; D unclear. This CDR3 region has 14 residues. Germline loops: CDR1 LNHDA, CDR2 SQIVND (reference sequence). The germline V and J ends were trimmed by 5 bases and 5 bases, with 14 bases remaining between them. The CDR3 loop reads CASSANRVLDTQYF. The sequenced part of the CDR3 DNA is TGTGCCAGTAGTGCCAACCGGGTCCTAGATACG. Filled out from reference TRBV19 and TRBJ2-3, the complete variable domain reads DGGITQSPKYLFRKEGQNVTLSCEQNLNHDAMYWYRQDPGQGLRLIYYSQIVNDFQKGDIAEGYSVSREKKESFPLTVTSAQKNPTAFYLCASSANRVLDTQYFGPGTRLTVL.

With regard to this clone: Read coverage stops 3 residues before the CDR3 terminus; the germline J gene supplies the remainder. J is TRBJ2-3 and V is TRBV7-6; 8 bases map to TRBD2. Germline V lookup: CDR1 SGHVS, CDR2 FNYEAQ. This CDR3 is 13 amino acids long. The CDR3 loop reads CASSVGLDETQYF. Incomplete CDR3 DNA: TGTGCCAGCAGCGTGGGACTAGACGAGACG.